Following are 31 T cell receptor beta chains from one sample sequenced in a study of identical twins. Each CDR3 protein gets one entry after TCRdb re-called the 5' RACE reads with MiXCR. The data hold about 890,000 distinct CDR3 sequences, with more than 9% observed a single time. This sample also appeared in a second study, on yellow fever vaccine responses in identical twins.

Specimen: PBMCs. These receptors came from a woman under 30 in good health.

This chain links TRBV18 with TRBJ2-7, with D unclear. The CDR3 loop spans 15 amino acids. V was trimmed by 3 bases and J by 13 bases, leaving 25 bases between them. Germline CDR1 is KGHSH and CDR2 is LQKENI. The DNA for the CDR3 is TGTGCCAGCTCACCTAATCGGACCTTATTCTCCGGATCCTACTTC. It yields the protein CASSPNRTLFSGSYF.

This clonotype has a count of ten or more. One end of the junction varies from germline; a read error may be responsible. The chain recombines TRBV6-5 with TRBJ1-5; D call uncertain. From germline, CDR1 is MNHEY and CDR2 SVGAGI. This CDR3 is built from 16 residues. CDR3 DNA: TGTGCCAGCAGTCACTCTGTGGCTTGGGGAAATCAGCCCCAGCATTTT. It yields the protein CASSHSVAWGNQPQHF.

Only a few counts were recorded for this clonotype. The V gene is TRBV4-1, the J gene TRBJ2-7, with 9 bases fitting TRBD1. The germline CDR1 and CDR2 sequences are MGHRA and YSYEKL. This CDR3 comprises 16 residues. Trimming took 2 bases from V and 5 from J; bases not matched to a gene: 10. For the CDR3, the DNA is TGCGCCAGCAGCCAACTCCCCGGGACAGGGAGCCACGAGCAGTACGTC. Translation gives CASSQLPGTGSHEQYV.

In DNA, the CDR3 is TGTGCCAGCAGCCAAGAGCTGACAGGTTCACCCCTCCACTTT. It specifies CASSQELTGSPLHF. This chain uses TRBV3-1 with TRBJ1-6; D is perhaps TRBD1 (6 bases). Trimming pared 0 bases from V and 9 bases from J, leaving 9 bases between. The V gene's germline CDR1 is LGHDT and CDR2 YNNKEL (reference sequence). The CDR3 runs 14 residues.

The chain joins TRBV5-5 to TRBJ2-5, with D perhaps matching TRBD2 (5 bases). V lost 6 bases to trimming and J lost 5 bases, with 11 bases between them. CDR1 and CDR2 from the germline V gene are SGHKS and YYEKEE (reference sequence). The CDR3 has 12 residues. CDR3 sequence: CASISTGETQYF. The CDR3 DNA sequence: TGTGCCAGCATCTCTACGGGGGAGACCCAGTACTTC.

The rearrangement uses TRBV13 and TRBJ1-4, with D maybe TRBD1 (6 bases). The germline CDR1 and CDR2 sequences are PRHDT and FYEKMQ (reference sequence). The CDR3 consists of 16 residues. The ends were cut back, 4 bases at V and 0 bases at J, with 12 bases in the middle. CDR3 bases: TGTGCCAGCAGCTCCCCGGACAGAACAACTAATGAAAAACTGTTTTTT. Translating gives CASSSPDRTTNEKLFF.

This chain joins TRBV7-9 and TRBJ2-1; D is unclear. The germline V gene has CDR1 SEHNR and CDR2 FQNEAQ (reference sequence). Trimming left V 4 bases short and J 1 base short, with 8 bases between. This CDR3 spans 14 amino acids. CDR3 coding DNA: TGTGCCAGCAGCTCGTTAGGTTCCTACAATGAGCAGTTCTTC. Its protein product is CASSSLGSYNEQFF. Filled out from reference TRBV7-9 and TRBJ2-1, the complete variable domain reads DTGVSQNPRHKITKRGQNVTFRCDPISEHNRLYWYRQTLGQGPEFLTYFQNEAQLEKSRLLSDRFSAERPKGSFSTLEIQRTEQGDSAMYLCASSSLGSYNEQFFGPGTRLTVL.

This clonotype was detected only a few times. The chain combines TRBV5-1 with TRBJ2-5, with 11 bases fitting TRBD2. The CDR3 is made up of 17 amino acids. With V trimmed by 4 bases and J by 5 bases, 13 bases remained unmatched. Looked up from germline, CDR1 is SGHRS and CDR2 is YFSETQ. CDR3 loop: CASSTGTSGTLGETQYF. The CDR3 nucleotides read TGCGCCAGCAGCACTGGGACTAGCGGAACCCTGGGGGAGACCCAGTACTTC.

This clonotype was counted between two and nine times. The chain links TRBV28 to TRBJ2-2, with a tentative D call TRBD2 (6 bases). Germline CDR1 and CDR2: MDHEN and SYDVKM. CDR3 length: 15 amino acids. V lost 4 bases to trimming and J lost 7 bases, with 16 bases between them. CDR3 nucleotide sequence: TGTGCCAGCAGTTCCACGGGTCTCGGGGGCGGGGAGCTGTTTTTT. Its protein is CASSSTGLGGGELFF.

Only a few counts were recorded for this clonotype. The CDR3 reads CASCAGPNYNEQFF. The CDR3 bases are TGTGCCAGCTGCGCGGGGCCCAACTACAATGAGCAGTTCTTC. The V call is TRBV6-1, the J call TRBJ2-1; maybe TRBD2 (6 bases). This CDR3 has 14 amino acids. Between the trimmed V and J ends, which lost 8 bases and 3 bases, there was a span of 14 bases. Per germline, CDR1 MNHNS and CDR2 SASEGT.

In its sample, this clonotype was seen a few times. The chain combines TRBV12-3 or TRBV12-4 with TRBJ2-1; D is uncertain. CDR3 length: 15 residues. V dropped 6 bases and J dropped 3 bases, with 15 bases sitting between them. CDR3 in amino acids: CASSQTPPGYNEQFF. The CDR3 DNA is TGTGCCAGCAGCCAAACCCCCCCCGGCTACAATGAGCAGTTCTTC.

This clonotype was seen only a few times. The chain couples TRBV6-1 to TRBJ1-2; possibly TRBD1 for D (5 bases). The CDR3 is made up of 14 amino acids. V lost 2 bases and J 4 bases, leaving 11 bases between the germline ends. In germline, CDR1 is MNHNS, CDR2 SASEGT. CDR3 in DNA: TGTGCCAGCAGTGAATTCAGGGACGGCTATGGCTACACCTTC. It is translated as CASSEFRDGYGYTF.

This clonotype was observed a few times. The chain is built from TRBV10-2 and TRBJ2-1; D may correspond to TRBD1 or TRBD2 (5 bases each). V was shortened by 6 bases and J by 6 bases, with 24 bases between the two germline ends. The CDR3 contains 17 residues. The germline V gene has CDR1 WSHSY and CDR2 SAAADI. CDR3 protein: CASSARDLTQVGNEQFF. CDR3 nucleotides: TGCGCCAGCAGCGCCAGGGACCTAACACAAGTGGGCAATGAGCAGTTCTTC.

The gene calls are TRBV5-5 and TRBJ1-2; no clear D. V lost 0 bases to trimming and J lost 0 bases, with 9 bases between them. Germline CDR1 SGHKS, CDR2 YYEKEE (reference sequence). The length of the CDR3 is 15 residues. The CDR3 sequence is CASSLGGNPNYGYTF. CDR3 DNA: TGTGCCAGCAGCTTGGGAGGGAACCCTAACTATGGCTACACCTTC.

The CDR3 region is CASSYPRDRVLYRDTQYF. CDR3 DNA sequence: TGTGCCAGCAGTTACCCGAGGGACAGGGTATTATATCGAGATACGCAGTATTTT. The V gene is TRBV6-2 or TRBV6-3, the J gene TRBJ2-3; the match to TRBD1 covers 9 bases. Trimming at V came to 2 bases and at J to 5 bases, leaving 14 bases not matched to a gene. The CDR3 is 18 residues long. Germline lookup yields CDR1 MNHEY and CDR2 SVGEGT.

This clonotype turned up a few times. The chain has TRBV2 and TRBJ2-5; TRBD2 is a possible D gene (5 bases). V was pared by 2 bases and J by 3 bases, with 7 bases between. Germline loops: CDR1 SNHLY, CDR2 FYNNEI. The CDR3 length is 13 residues. CDR3 coding DNA: TGTGCCAGCAGTGAATGGGAGAAAGAGACCCAGTACTTC. It specifies CASSEWEKETQYF.

This clonotype was detected a few times. The chain couples TRBV9 to TRBJ1-5; 7 bases align to TRBD1. Trimming took 0 bases from V and 6 from J; bases not matched to a gene: 3. Germline V gives CDR1 SGDLS, CDR2 YYNGEE. The CDR3 extends over 14 amino acids. The CDR3 loop is CASSVDQGGQPQHF. As DNA, the CDR3 is TGTGCCAGCAGCGTAGATCAGGGGGGTCAGCCCCAGCATTTT.

This sequence joins TRBV7-9 and TRBJ1-1; TRBD1 matches at 9 bases. The CDR3 has 16 amino acids. CDR1 is SEHNR, CDR2 FQNEAQ, per germline (reference sequence). J lost 0 bases, V lost 5 bases, and 7 bases had no gene match. The CDR3 is CASSPRQGVLNTEAFF. The CDR3 coding sequence is TGTGCCAGCAGCCCCCGACAGGGGGTCCTGAACACTGAAGCTTTCTTT.

The sample holds a few counts of this clonotype. V is TRBV10-3 and J is TRBJ2-1; D is possibly TRBD2 (6 bases). CDR1 and CDR2 (germline): ENHRY, SYGVKD. The CDR3 spans 16 residues. V lost 8 bases and J lost 0, with 17 bases in between. The CDR3 bases are TGTGCCATCCGGTTTTCTCGGGAGAGCTCCTACAATGAGCAGTTCTTC. Translation: CAIRFSRESSYNEQFF.

The chain has TRBV24-1 and TRBJ2-1, with D possibly being TRBD2 (8 bases). The CDR3 spans 15 residues. Looked up from germline, CDR1 is KGHDR and CDR2 is SFDVKD. With 9 bases removed from V and 3 bases from J, the gap between germline ends came to 17 bases. DNA of the CDR3: TGTGCCACCGGGGCGGGGGGACAGTACTACAATGAGCAGTTCTTC. It codes for CATGAGGQYYNEQFF.

This clonotype was detected a few times. This chain uses TRBV20-1 with TRBJ1-2; 8 bases map to TRBD1. Germline CDR1 DFQATT, CDR2 SNEGSKA (reference sequence). The CDR3 loop spans 15 amino acids. The junction had 7 bases not matched to a gene; V was cut back by 1 base and J by 3 bases. The CDR3 region is CSARVGQDSHYGYTF. CDR3 in DNA: TGCAGTGCTAGAGTGGGACAGGACAGCCACTATGGCTACACCTTC.

This clonotype was counted only a few times. The chain links TRBV14 to TRBJ2-7; TRBD1 agrees at 7 bases. The J segment lost 3 bases and the V segment lost 1 base, leaving 6 bases of the junction unmatched. Germline lookup yields CDR1 SGHDN and CDR2 FVKESK. The CDR3 is 15 residues long. CDR3 nucleotide sequence: TGTGCCAGCAGCCAAGGACAGGGAGTGATCTACGAGCAGTACTTC. It translates to CASSQGQGVIYEQYF.

This clonotype showed up just a few times. The chain recombines TRBV29-1 with TRBJ1-2, with D possibly being TRBD1 (5 bases). Per the germline V gene, CDR1 is SQVTM and CDR2 is ANQGSEA. The CDR3 has 14 residues. The V gene lost 3 bases and the J gene lost 4 bases, with 15 bases spanning the gap. The CDR3 loop is CSVEVEVGVYGYTF. As DNA, the CDR3 is TGCAGCGTTGAGGTAGAGGTGGGGGTCTATGGCTACACCTTC.

This clonotype was counted ten times or more. The chain recombines TRBV6-5 with TRBJ2-7; 7 positions agree with TRBD1. V was pared by 5 bases and J by 4 bases, with 11 bases of the junction left unmatched. CDR1 and CDR2 from the germline V gene are MNHEY and SVGAGI. This CDR3 is 15 amino acids long. The CDR3 sequence is CASSHRQGRWYEQYF. The DNA of the CDR3 is TGTGCCAGCAGTCACCGACAGGGACGCTGGTACGAGCAGTACTTC.

Only a few counts were recorded for this clonotype. This chain joins TRBV28 and TRBJ2-2; D is uncertain. The CDR3 extends over 15 amino acids. V was clipped by 3 bases and J by 5 bases, with 13 bases between them. The germline gives CDR1 MDHEN, CDR2 SYDVKM. CDR3 sequence (DNA): TGTGCCAGCAGTTTGAGACTGGCGTTGACCGGGGAGCTGTTTTTT. Protein: CASSLRLALTGELFF.

V usage is TRBV11-1 and J usage is TRBJ2-3; 9 bases map to TRBD2. V shed 5 bases, J shed 2 bases, and the junction held 14 bases outside the gene matches. CDR1 and CDR2 from the germline V gene are SGHAT and FQDESV (reference sequence). The CDR3 has 18 residues. The CDR3 region has the DNA TGTGCCAGCAGCCCCGGCGTCATTGGCGGGAGGGTCACAGATACGCAGTATTTT. Amino acids: CASSPGVIGGRVTDTQYF.

This clonotype has more than one count but fewer than ten. The chain's CDR3 is CATSDGGTGSDTQYF. Written as DNA, the CDR3 is TGTGCCACCAGTGATGGGGGGACAGGGTCGGATACGCAGTATTTT. The chain uses TRBV24-1 and TRBJ2-3; the match to TRBD1 covers 9 bases. From germline, CDR1 is KGHDR and CDR2 SFDVKD. V was clipped by 3 bases and J by 6 bases; unmatched bases: 6. This CDR3 is built from 15 residues.

This clonotype turned up a few times. This chain joins TRBV4-1 and TRBJ1-6; D not resolved. The V end was cut by 1 base, the J end by 5 bases, with 9 bases between. Germline CDR1 MGHRA, CDR2 YSYEKL. This CDR3 has 15 residues. The CDR3: CASSQGWEDNSPLHF. In DNA form, the CDR3 reads TGCGCCAGCAGCCAAGGGTGGGAGGATAATTCACCCCTCCACTTT.

In its sample, this clonotype was seen a few times. J is TRBJ1-1 and V is TRBV3-1; a weak D match, TRBD1 (5 bases). Trimming took off 1 base at V and 3 bases at J, with 12 bases between the two ends. The germline CDR1 and CDR2 sequences are LGHDT and YNNKEL (reference sequence). CDR3 size: 15 residues. The CDR3 is CASSQVKGPYTEAFF. The CDR3 DNA is TGTGCCAGCAGCCAAGTTAAGGGGCCCTACACTGAAGCTTTCTTT. Drawing the rest from reference TRBV3-1 and TRBJ1-1, the complete variable domain is DTAVSQTPKYLVTQMGNDKSIKCEQNLGHDTMYWYKQDSKKFLKIMFSYNNKELIINETVPNRFSPKSPDKAHLNLHINSLELGDSAVYFCASSQVKGPYTEAFFGQGTRLTVV.

The V call is TRBV7-8, the J call TRBJ1-5; D possibly corresponds to TRBD1 (5 bases). Trimming took 7 bases from V and 2 from J, leaving 12 bases between them. CDR3 length: 14 residues. The V gene's germline CDR1 is SGHVS and CDR2 FQNEAQ. The CDR3 protein is CASNPLGRNQPQHF. The DNA of the CDR3 is TGTGCCAGCAACCCCCTGGGGCGCAATCAGCCCCAGCATTTT. Filled out from reference TRBV7-8 and TRBJ1-5, the complete variable domain reads GAGVSQSPRYKVAKRGQDVALRCDPISGHVSLFWYQQALGQGPEFLTYFQNEAQLDKSGLPSDRFFAERPEGSVSTLKIQRTQQEDSAVYLCASNPLGRNQPQHFGDGTRLSIL.

The chain has TRBV12-3 or TRBV12-4 and TRBJ2-7, with D possibly TRBD1 on 5 matching bases. CDR3 length equals 12 residues. Between the trimmed V and J ends, which lost 4 bases and 5 bases, there was a span of 9 bases. The CDR3 is CASSSQGDEQYV. CDR3 nucleotides: TGTGCCAGCAGTTCCCAGGGTGACGAGCAGTACGTC.